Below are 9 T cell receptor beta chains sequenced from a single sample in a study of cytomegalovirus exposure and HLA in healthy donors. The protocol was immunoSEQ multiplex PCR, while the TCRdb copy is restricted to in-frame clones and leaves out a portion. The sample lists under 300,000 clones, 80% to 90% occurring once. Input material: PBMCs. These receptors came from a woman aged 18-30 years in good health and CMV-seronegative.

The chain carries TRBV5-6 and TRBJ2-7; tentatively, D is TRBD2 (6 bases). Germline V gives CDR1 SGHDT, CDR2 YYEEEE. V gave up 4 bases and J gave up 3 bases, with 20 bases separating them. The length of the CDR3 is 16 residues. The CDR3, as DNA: TGTGCCAGCAGCGCCCGGGGACTTGATCGGGTCTACGAGCAGTACTTC. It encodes CASSARGLDRVYEQYF.

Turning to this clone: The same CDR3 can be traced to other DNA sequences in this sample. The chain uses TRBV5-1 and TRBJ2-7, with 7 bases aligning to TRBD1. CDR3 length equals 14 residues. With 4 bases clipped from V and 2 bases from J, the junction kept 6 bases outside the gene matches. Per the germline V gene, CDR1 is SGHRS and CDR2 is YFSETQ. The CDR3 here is CASSPGTVAYEQYF. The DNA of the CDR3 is TGCGCCAGCAGCCCGGGGACAGTCGCCTACGAGCAGTACTTC.

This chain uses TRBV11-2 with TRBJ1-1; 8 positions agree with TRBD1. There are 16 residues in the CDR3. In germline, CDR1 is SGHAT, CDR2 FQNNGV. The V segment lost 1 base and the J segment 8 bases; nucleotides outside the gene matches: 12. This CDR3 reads CASSLGFDRGIIEAFF. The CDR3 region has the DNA TGTGCCAGCAGCTTAGGCTTCGACAGGGGTATTATCGAAGCTTTCTTT.

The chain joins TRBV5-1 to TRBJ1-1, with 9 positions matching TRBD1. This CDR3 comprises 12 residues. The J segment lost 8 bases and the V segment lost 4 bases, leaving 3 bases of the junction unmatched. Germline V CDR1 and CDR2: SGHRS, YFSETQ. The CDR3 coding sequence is TGCGCCAGCAGCCCTACAGGGGGCGAAGCTTTCTTT. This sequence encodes CASSPTGGEAFF.

The CDR3 sequence is CAWSPMGRQGTIYF. Written as DNA, the CDR3 is TGTGCCTGGAGCCCCATGGGCAGGCAAGGCACCATATATTTT. The chain recombines TRBV30 with TRBJ1-3; D is unresolved. This CDR3 spans 14 amino acids. CDR1 and CDR2 (germline): GTSNPN, SVGIG (reference sequence). The V gene lost 3 bases and the J gene lost 9 bases, with 18 bases spanning the gap.

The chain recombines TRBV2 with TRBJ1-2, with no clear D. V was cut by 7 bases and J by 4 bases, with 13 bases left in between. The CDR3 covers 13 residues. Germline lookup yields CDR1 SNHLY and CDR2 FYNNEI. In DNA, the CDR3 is TGTGCCAGCATTCTCGACGGAGGCTATGGCTACACCTTC. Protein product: CASILDGGYGYTF.

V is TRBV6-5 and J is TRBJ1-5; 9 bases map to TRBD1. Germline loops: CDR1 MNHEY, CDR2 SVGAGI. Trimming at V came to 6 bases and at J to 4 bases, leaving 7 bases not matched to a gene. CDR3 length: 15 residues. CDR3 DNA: TGTGCCAGCAGCCGGGGACAGGGAGTGAATCAGCCCCAGCATTTT. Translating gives CASSRGQGVNQPQHF.

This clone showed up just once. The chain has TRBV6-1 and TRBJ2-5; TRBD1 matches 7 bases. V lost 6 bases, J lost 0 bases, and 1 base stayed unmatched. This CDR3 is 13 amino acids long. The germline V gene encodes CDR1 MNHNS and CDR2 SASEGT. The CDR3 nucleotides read TGTGCCAGCAGGACAGGGTACCAAGAGACCCAGTACTTC. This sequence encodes CASRTGYQETQYF.

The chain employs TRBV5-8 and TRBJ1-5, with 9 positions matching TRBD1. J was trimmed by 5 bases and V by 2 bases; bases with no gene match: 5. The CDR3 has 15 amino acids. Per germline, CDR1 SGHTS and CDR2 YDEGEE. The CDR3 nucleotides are TGTGCCAGCAGCTTATGGGGACAGGGTCATCAGCCCCAGCATTTT. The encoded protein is CASSLWGQGHQPQHF.